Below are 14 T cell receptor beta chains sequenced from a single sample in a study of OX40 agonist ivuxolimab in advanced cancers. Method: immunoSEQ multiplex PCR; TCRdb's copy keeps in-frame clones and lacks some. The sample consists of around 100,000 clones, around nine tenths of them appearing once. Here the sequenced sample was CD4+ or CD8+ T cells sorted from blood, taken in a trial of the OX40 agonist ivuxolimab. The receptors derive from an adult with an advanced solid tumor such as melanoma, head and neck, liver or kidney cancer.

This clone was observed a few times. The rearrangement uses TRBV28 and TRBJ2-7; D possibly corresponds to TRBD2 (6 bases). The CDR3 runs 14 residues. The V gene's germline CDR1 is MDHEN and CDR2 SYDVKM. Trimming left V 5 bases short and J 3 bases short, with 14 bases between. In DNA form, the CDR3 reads TGTGCCAGCAGTACCCCCCTAGCGTTCTACGAGCAGTACTTC. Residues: CASSTPLAFYEQYF.

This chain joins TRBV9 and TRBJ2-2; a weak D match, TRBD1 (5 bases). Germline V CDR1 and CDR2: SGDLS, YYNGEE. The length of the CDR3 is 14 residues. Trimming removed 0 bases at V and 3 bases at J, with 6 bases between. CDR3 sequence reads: CASSVGRDTGELFF. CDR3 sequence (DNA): TGTGCCAGCAGCGTAGGCAGGGACACCGGGGAGCTGTTTTTT.

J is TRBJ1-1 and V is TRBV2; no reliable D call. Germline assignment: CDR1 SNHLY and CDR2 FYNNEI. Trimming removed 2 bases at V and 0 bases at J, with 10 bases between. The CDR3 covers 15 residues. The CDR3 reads CASSEQDTLNTEAFF. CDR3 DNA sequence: TGTGCCAGCAGTGAACAGGATACCCTGAACACTGAAGCTTTCTTT. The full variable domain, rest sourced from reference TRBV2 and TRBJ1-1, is EPEVTQTPSHQVTQMGQEVILRCVPISNHLYFYWYRQILGQKVEFLVSFYNNEISEKSEIFDDQFSVERPDGSNFTLKIRSTKLEDSAMYFCASSEQDTLNTEAFFGQGTRLTVV.

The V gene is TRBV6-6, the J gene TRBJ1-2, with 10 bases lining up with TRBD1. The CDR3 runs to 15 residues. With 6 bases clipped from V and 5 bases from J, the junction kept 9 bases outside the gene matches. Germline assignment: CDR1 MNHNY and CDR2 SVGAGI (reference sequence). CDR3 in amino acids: CASRPGTGASYGYTF. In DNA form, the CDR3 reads TGTGCCAGCAGACCCGGGACAGGGGCCTCTTATGGCTACACCTTC.

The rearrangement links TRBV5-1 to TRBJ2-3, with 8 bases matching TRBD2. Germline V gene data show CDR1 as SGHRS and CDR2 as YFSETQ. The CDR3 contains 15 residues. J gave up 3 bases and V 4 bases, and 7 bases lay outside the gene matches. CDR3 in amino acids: CASSPSGSGTDTQYF. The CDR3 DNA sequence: TGCGCCAGCAGCCCGAGCGGGAGTGGGACAGATACGCAGTATTTT.

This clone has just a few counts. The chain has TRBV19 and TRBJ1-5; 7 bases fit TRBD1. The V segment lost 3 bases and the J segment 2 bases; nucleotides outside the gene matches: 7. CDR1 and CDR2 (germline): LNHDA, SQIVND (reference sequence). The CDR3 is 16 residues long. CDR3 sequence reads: CASSMRQGTGNQPQHF. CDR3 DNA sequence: TGTGCCAGTAGTATGAGACAGGGTACTGGCAATCAGCCCCAGCATTTT.

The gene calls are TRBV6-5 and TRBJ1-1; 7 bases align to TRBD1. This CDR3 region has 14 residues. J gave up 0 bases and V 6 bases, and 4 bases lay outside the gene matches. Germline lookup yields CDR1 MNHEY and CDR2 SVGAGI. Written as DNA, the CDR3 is TGTGCCAGCAGCCGGGACAGCATGAACACTGAAGCTTTCTTT. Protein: CASSRDSMNTEAFF.

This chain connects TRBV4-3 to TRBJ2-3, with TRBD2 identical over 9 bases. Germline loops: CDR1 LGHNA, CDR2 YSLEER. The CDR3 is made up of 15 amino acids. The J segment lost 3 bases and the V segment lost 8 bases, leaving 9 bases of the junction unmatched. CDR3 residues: CASSSRGGETDTQYF. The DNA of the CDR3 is TGCGCCAGCTCGTCCCGCGGGGGGGAAACAGATACGCAGTATTTT.

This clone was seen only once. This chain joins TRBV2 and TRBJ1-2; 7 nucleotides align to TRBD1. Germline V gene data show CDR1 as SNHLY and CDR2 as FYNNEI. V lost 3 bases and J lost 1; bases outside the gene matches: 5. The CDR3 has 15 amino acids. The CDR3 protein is CASSDDRAHNYGYTF. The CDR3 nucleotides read TGTGCCAGCAGTGACGACAGGGCCCATAACTATGGCTACACCTTC.

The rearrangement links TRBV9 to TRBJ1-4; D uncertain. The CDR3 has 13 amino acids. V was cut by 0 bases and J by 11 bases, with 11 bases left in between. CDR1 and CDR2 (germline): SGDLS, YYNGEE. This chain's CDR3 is CASSVVPGVKLFF. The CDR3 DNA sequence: TGTGCCAGCAGCGTAGTCCCAGGCGTTAAACTGTTTTTT.

In DNA form, the CDR3 reads TGTGCCAGCAGCCCACAGGGGGCGAATCAGCCCCAGCATTTT. This sequence encodes CASSPQGANQPQHF. J is TRBJ1-5 and V is TRBV6-5; 9 positions agree with TRBD1. V trimming: 6 bases; J trimming: 4 bases; junction bases outside the gene matches: 4. The CDR3 contains 14 residues. Germline values: CDR1 MNHEY, CDR2 SVGAGI.

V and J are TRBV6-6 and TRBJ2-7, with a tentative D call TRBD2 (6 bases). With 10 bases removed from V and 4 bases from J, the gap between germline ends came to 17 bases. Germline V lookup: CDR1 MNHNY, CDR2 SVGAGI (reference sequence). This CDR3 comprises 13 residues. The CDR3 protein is CATGDLLAYEQYF. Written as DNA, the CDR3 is TGTGCCACCGGGGACTTGCTAGCTTACGAGCAGTACTTC.

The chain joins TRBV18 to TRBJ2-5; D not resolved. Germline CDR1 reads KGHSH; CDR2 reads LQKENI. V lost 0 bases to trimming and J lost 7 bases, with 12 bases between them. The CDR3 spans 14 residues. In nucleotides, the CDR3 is TGTGCCAGCTCACCACCCTCCAGTACCGGGACCCAGTACTTC. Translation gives CASSPPSSTGTQYF.

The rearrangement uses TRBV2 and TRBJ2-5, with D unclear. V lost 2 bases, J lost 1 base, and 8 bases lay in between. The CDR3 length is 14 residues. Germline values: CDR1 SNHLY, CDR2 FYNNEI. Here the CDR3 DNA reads TGTGCCAGCAGTGAATTTAGACGCCAAGAGACCCAGTACTTC. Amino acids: CASSEFRRQETQYF.